The 8 T cell receptor beta chains below come from one sample, sequenced in a study of T cells in localized non-small cell lung cancer. TCRdb's copy holds only in-frame clones and misses some; the assay was immunoSEQ multiplex PCR. This sample has over 55,000 clones; roughly 88% occur once, and the top ten carry approximately 2%. The source was peripheral blood, collected before any cancer treatment. Receptors were obtained from a woman aged 40-69 years with stage I lung adenocarcinoma.

The chain uses TRBV11-2 and TRBJ2-6; weak D call: TRBD1 (5 bases). The V and J ends lost 5 bases and 0 bases respectively, with 20 bases between them. The CDR3 spans 19 residues. In germline, CDR1 is SGHAT, CDR2 FQNNGV. This CDR3 is CASSARAWTPGSGANVLTF. The CDR3 region has the DNA TGTGCCAGCAGCGCAAGGGCGTGGACACCCGGCTCTGGGGCCAACGTCCTGACTTTC.

The rearrangement uses TRBV5-1 and TRBJ2-7; 9 positions agree with TRBD2. CDR3 length equals 16 residues. The V and J ends lost 1 base and 0 bases, in that order; junction bases with no gene match: 5. Germline loops: CDR1 SGHRS, CDR2 YFSETQ. CDR3 amino acids: CASSLLAGTFSYEQYF. CDR3 coding DNA: TGCGCCAGCAGCTTGCTAGCGGGGACCTTCTCCTACGAGCAGTACTTC.

The chain joins TRBV7-8 to TRBJ1-1; a weak D match, TRBD1 (5 bases). CDR3 length: 15 amino acids. Germline V lookup: CDR1 SGHVS, CDR2 FQNEAQ. V lost 7 bases to trimming and J lost 3 bases, with 18 bases between them. The CDR3 coding sequence is TGTGCCAGCACCAAAGGGGCCCCCGGGGACACTGAAGCTTTCTTT. Its translation is CASTKGAPGDTEAFF.

The V call is TRBV28, the J call TRBJ1-2, with 7 positions matching TRBD1. This CDR3 comprises 15 residues. Trimming removed 6 bases from V and 1 base from J; junction bases left unmatched: 8. Germline CDR1 is MDHEN and CDR2 is SYDVKM. Written as DNA, the CDR3 is TGTGCCAGCAGGGCGGGACAGACTCGTAACTATGGCTACACCTTC. Its translation: CASRAGQTRNYGYTF.

The genes are TRBV5-4 and TRBJ1-4; TRBD1 matches at 7 bases. With 0 bases clipped from V and 5 bases from J, the junction kept 7 bases outside the gene matches. This CDR3 spans 16 amino acids. The germline V gene encodes CDR1 SGHNT and CDR2 YYREEE (reference sequence). This chain's CDR3 is CASSLASEGQNEKLFF. DNA for the CDR3: TGTGCCAGCAGCTTGGCCTCAGAGGGACAGAATGAAAAACTGTTTTTT.

The rearrangement links TRBV7-2 to TRBJ1-4, with D perhaps matching TRBD1 (6 bases). Trimming removed 3 bases at V and 8 bases at J, with 13 bases between. CDR1 and CDR2 (germline): SGHTA, FQGNSA. This CDR3 is built from 14 residues. In DNA form, the CDR3 reads TGTGCCAGCAGCTTTGGGGGGGCTGGGGAAAAACTGTTTTTT. Its protein product is CASSFGGAGEKLFF.

This chain joins TRBV11-1 and TRBJ2-7; D is perhaps TRBD2 (6 bases). V lost 3 bases to trimming and J lost 0 bases, with 6 bases between them. CDR1 SGHAT and CDR2 FQDESV come from the germline V gene (reference sequence). The CDR3 is 13 residues long. DNA for the CDR3: TGTGCCAGCAGCTTGACTAGCTCCTACGAGCAGTACTTC. Protein: CASSLTSSYEQYF.

The J gene is TRBJ2-3, the V gene TRBV5-6, with D perhaps being TRBD1 or TRBD2 (5 bases each). The V end lost 4 bases, the J end lost 3 bases, and 9 bases lay between the germline ends. The CDR3 runs to 13 residues. From germline, CDR1 is SGHDT and CDR2 YYEEEE. Here the CDR3 reads CASSGTSTDTQYF. CDR3 in DNA: TGTGCCAGCAGCGGGACGTCAACAGATACGCAGTATTTT.